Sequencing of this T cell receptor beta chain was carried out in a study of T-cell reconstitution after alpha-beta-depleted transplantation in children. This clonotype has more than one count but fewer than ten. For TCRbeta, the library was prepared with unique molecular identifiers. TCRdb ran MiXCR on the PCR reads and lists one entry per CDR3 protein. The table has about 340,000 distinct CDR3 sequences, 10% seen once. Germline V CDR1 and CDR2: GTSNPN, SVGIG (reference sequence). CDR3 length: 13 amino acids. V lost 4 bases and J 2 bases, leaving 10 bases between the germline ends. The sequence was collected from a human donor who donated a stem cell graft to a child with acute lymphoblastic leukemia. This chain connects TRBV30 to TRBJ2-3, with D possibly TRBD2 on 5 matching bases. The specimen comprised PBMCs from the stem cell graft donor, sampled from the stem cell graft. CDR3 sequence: CAWMRALTDTQYF. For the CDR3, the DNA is TGTGCCTGGATGCGGGCACTCACAGATACGCAGTATTTT.